This TCR beta chain was obtained from a study of neurological immune-mediated disorders. Germline assignment: CDR1 GTSNPN and CDR2 SVGIG (reference sequence). The CDR3 is 12 amino acids. This clonotype was recorded at least ten times. TCRdb analysed the 5' RACE reads with MiXCR anew, one entry per CDR3 protein. The sample shows just under 45,000 distinct CDR3 sequences, over 9.5% of them seen only once. Healthy control participants comprised blood bank volunteers in Maryland, USA. The chain is built from TRBV30 and TRBJ2-2; D gene uncertain. This TCR derives from a female donor in good health. Sequencing used PBMCs. CDR3 sequence: CCRQATYGELFF. The CDR3 bases are TGTTGTCGGCAGGCAACCTACGGGGAGCTGTTTTTT.